This passage covers 12 T cell receptor beta chains from one sample sequenced in a study of technical replicates of blood from a handful of donors. Clones were read by immunoSEQ multiplex PCR, and TCRdb kept only the in-frame ones, dropping some. The profile shows nearly 80,000 clones, 85% to 95% of them singletons. Sequenced: T cells isolated from PBMCs. The receptors derive from a human donor in good health.

J is TRBJ2-2 and V is TRBV9; D may be TRBD1 (5 bases). V was cut by 5 bases and J by 3 bases, with 11 bases left in between. Looked up from germline, CDR1 is SGDLS and CDR2 is YYNGEE. The CDR3 runs 14 residues. The DNA of the CDR3 is TGTGCCAGCAGTAACAGGCCTTACACCGGGGAGCTGTTTTTT. Amino acids: CASSNRPYTGELFF.

The J gene is TRBJ2-7, the V gene TRBV2, with 10 bases fitting TRBD1. The CDR3 is made up of 14 amino acids. Germline V gene data show CDR1 as SNHLY and CDR2 as FYNNEI. Losses at the gene ends were 7 bases for V and 6 bases for J; bases not matched to a gene: 9. This chain's CDR3 is CASNLDRGHFEQYF. Written as DNA, the CDR3 is TGTGCCAGCAACCTAGACAGGGGGCATTTCGAGCAGTACTTC.

The gene calls are TRBV6-5 and TRBJ1-2, with no clear D. Trimming took off 2 bases at V and 8 bases at J, with 12 bases between the two ends. Germline loops: CDR1 MNHEY, CDR2 SVGAGI. This CDR3 spans 13 amino acids. The CDR3 protein is CASSYREQKGYTF. DNA of the CDR3: TGTGCCAGCAGTTACAGGGAGCAAAAGGGCTACACCTTC.

V usage is TRBV27 and J usage is TRBJ2-6, with D unclear. The germline gives CDR1 MNHEY, CDR2 SMNVEV (reference sequence). V lost 0 bases, J lost 4 bases, and 7 bases lay in between. The CDR3 covers 15 residues. CDR3 sequence: CASSLSLTGANVLTF. DNA for the CDR3: TGTGCCAGCAGTTTATCGCTGACAGGGGCCAACGTCCTGACTTTC.

The V gene is TRBV15, the J gene TRBJ2-2, with TRBD1 identical over 8 bases. Trimming cost V 8 bases and J 0 bases; bases outside gene matches: 2. The CDR3 spans 14 residues. Per germline, CDR1 LNHNV and CDR2 YYDKDF (reference sequence). The CDR3 region has the DNA TGTGCCACCCGACAGGGGTCGAACACCGGGGAGCTGTTTTTT. Translation gives CATRQGSNTGELFF.

V gene TRBV7-2 combines with J gene TRBJ2-3, with TRBD2 identical over 14 bases. V was pared by 5 bases and J by 4 bases, with 5 bases of the junction left unmatched. CDR3 length equals 16 residues. CDR1 SGHTA and CDR2 FQGNSA come from the germline V gene. The CDR3 region has the DNA TGTGCCAGCAGCGTCCGACTAGCGGGAGGGCCAGATACGCAGTATTTT. Translated, it gives CASSVRLAGGPDTQYF.

The V call is TRBV4-3, the J call TRBJ1-2, with 7 positions matching TRBD1. J gave up 8 bases and V 4 bases, and 10 bases lay outside the gene matches. Germline V gene data show CDR1 as LGHNA and CDR2 as YSLEER. This CDR3 is built from 14 residues. Written as DNA, the CDR3 is TGCGCCAGCAGCCGACAAACAGGGGATTGGGGCTACACCTTC. It translates to CASSRQTGDWGYTF.

This chain links TRBV5-1 with TRBJ1-1, with TRBD1 matching 9 bases. CDR3 length: 15 amino acids. Trimming cost V 2 bases and J 4 bases; bases outside gene matches: 6. Looked up from germline, CDR1 is SGHRS and CDR2 is YFSETQ. The CDR3 sequence: CASSLPQGARTEAFF. The DNA of the CDR3 is TGCGCCAGCAGCTTACCACAGGGGGCGCGCACTGAAGCTTTCTTT.

The chain is built from TRBV5-1 and TRBJ2-7; D gene unclear. The V gene lost 2 bases and the J gene lost 3 bases, with 3 bases spanning the gap. Germline V gives CDR1 SGHRS, CDR2 YFSETQ. This CDR3 has 11 residues. The CDR3 loop reads CASSFNYEQYF. The CDR3 region has the DNA TGCGCCAGCAGCTTCAACTACGAGCAGTACTTC.

This sequence joins TRBV7-9 and TRBJ1-1, with no clear D. Germline assignment: CDR1 SEHNR and CDR2 FQNEAQ (reference sequence). CDR3 length: 10 residues. V lost 5 bases to trimming and J lost 11 bases, with 9 bases between them. This CDR3 is CASSGREAFF. The CDR3 DNA sequence: TGTGCCAGCAGCGGCCGGGAGGCTTTCTTT.

V and J are TRBV30 and TRBJ1-2; D perhaps matches TRBD1 (5 bases). This CDR3 is built from 12 residues. The germline V gene encodes CDR1 GTSNPN and CDR2 SVGIG (reference sequence). Trimming stripped 3 bases from V and 3 bases from J, with 8 bases between. CDR3 amino acids: CAWSSGHYGYTF. The CDR3 nucleotides are TGTGCCTGGAGCTCAGGGCACTATGGCTACACCTTC.

The chain employs TRBV15 and TRBJ1-2; tentatively, D is TRBD1 (6 bases). The CDR3 sequence is 17 residues long. V gave up 0 bases and J gave up 4 bases, with 18 bases separating them. Germline CDR1 LNHNV, CDR2 YYDKDF (reference sequence). CDR3 amino acids: CATSRDRQSTGSYGYTF. DNA for the CDR3: TGTGCCACCAGCAGAGATCGTCAATCAACAGGGTCCTATGGCTACACCTTC.